One sample yielded the 18 T cell receptor beta chains listed below, sequenced in a study of blood T cells in healthy people across ages. Combining a sample-barcoded 5' primer with a J-beta primer mix, a second PCR ran for roughly 7 to 12 cycles. TCRdb re-analysed the 5' RACE reads in MiXCR, keeping a single row per CDR3 protein. Of about 780,000 distinct CDR3 sequences in the sample, about 46% were seen once. Sequenced sample: blood. The source is a man older than 75 in good health.

This clonotype is a singleton in its sample. The rearrangement links TRBV20-1 to TRBJ1-6; 7 positions match TRBD1. V lost 1 base to trimming and J lost 9 bases; unmatched junction nucleotides: 12. Germline V lookup: CDR1 DFQATT, CDR2 SNEGSKA (reference sequence). This CDR3 is built from 16 residues. The CDR3 DNA reads TGCAGTGCTAGAGTGGTCCGACAGGGTGACGGTTCACCCCTCCACTTT. Its translation: CSARVVRQGDGSPLHF.

Turning to this clonotype: Since a much larger clone is just one base distant, this may be a read error. J is TRBJ1-1 and V is TRBV29-1, with D possibly matching TRBD1 (5 bases). The CDR3 spans 14 residues. V was trimmed by 4 bases and J by 6 bases, leaving 18 bases between them. Germline V gene lookup returns CDR1 SQVTM and CDR2 ANQGSEA. CDR3 sequence: CSVVATVYGPEAFF. The CDR3 DNA is TGCAGCGTTGTAGCGACAGTTTACGGTCCTGAAGCTTTCTTT.

The V and J genes are TRBV7-9 and TRBJ2-4; 8 bases fit TRBD2. The better agreement between TRBJ2-7 and the DNA end casts doubt on the J call. Germline assignment: CDR1 SEHNR and CDR2 FQNEAQ (reference sequence). The CDR3 totals 13 residues. CDR3 coding DNA: TGTGCCAGCAGCATTCTAGCGGGCCACGAGCAGTACTTC. Its protein product is CASSILAGHEQYF.

This rearrangement joins TRBV20-1 to TRBJ2-7, with 7 bases matching TRBD1. Germline V CDR1 and CDR2: DFQATT, SNEGSKA (reference sequence). The CDR3 totals 15 residues. The J segment lost 2 bases and the V segment lost 6 bases, leaving 13 bases of the junction unmatched. DNA of the CDR3: TGCAGTGCGCGGGCAGACAGGGAAAGGCCCTACGAGCAGTACTTC. Translating it yields CSARADRERPYEQYF.

This clonotype appeared once. At one end the junction does not follow the germline gene, possibly because of a read error. The rearrangement joins TRBV9 to TRBJ2-1, with 9 bases matching TRBD2. This CDR3 spans 15 amino acids. Per the germline V gene, CDR1 is SGDLS and CDR2 is YYNGEE. CDR3 in DNA: TGTGCCAGCAGCCAAACTAGCGGGCCCTACAATGCGCAGTTCTTC. It codes for CASSQTSGPYNAQFF.

The rearrangement joins TRBV24-1 to TRBJ2-3; D might be TRBD1 or TRBD2, each matching 5 bases. This CDR3 contains 15 residues. V was cut by 0 bases and J by 6 bases, with 12 bases left in between. CDR1 KGHDR and CDR2 SFDVKD come from the germline V gene. The CDR3 DNA follows: TGTGCCACCAGTGATTTGAGGCAGGGAGTGGATACGCAGTATTTT. Translation: CATSDLRQGVDTQYF.

The chain is built from TRBV7-3 and TRBJ2-5; D may correspond to TRBD1 or TRBD2 (5 bases each). The end of the DNA fits TRBJ2-4 better, so the J call may be wrong. The V gene's germline CDR1 is SGHTA and CDR2 FQGTGA. The CDR3 spans 14 residues. CDR3 nucleotides: TGTGCCAGCAGCCCTACTCCCTCTGGGGGCATTCAGTACTTC. The encoded protein is CASSPTPSGGIQYF.

The chain is built from TRBV10-3 and TRBJ2-3; 7 bases are shared with TRBD2. Germline CDR1 is ENHRY and CDR2 is SYGVKD. The V gene end was trimmed by 3 bases and the J gene end by 3 bases; junction bases not matched to a gene: 3. The CDR3 is 14 amino acids. This CDR3 reads CAISERAGTDTQYF. The CDR3 DNA reads TGTGCCATCAGTGAACGAGCGGGGACAGATACGCAGTATTTT.

The chain's CDR3 is CASSDSKTVNQPQHF. In DNA, the CDR3 is TGTGCCAGCAGTGATTCGAAGACAGTCAATCAGCCCCAGCATTTT. V and J are TRBV25-1 and TRBJ1-5; a weak D match, TRBD1 (5 bases). Trimming cost V 3 bases and J 3 bases, with 12 bases left between them. The germline CDR1 and CDR2 sequences are MGHDK and SYGVNS. The CDR3 runs to 15 residues.

The chain uses TRBV7-9 and TRBJ2-5; TRBD2 aligns across 12 bases. This CDR3 comprises 15 residues. V shed 5 bases, J shed 4 bases, and the junction held 5 bases outside the gene matches. The germline V gene has CDR1 SEHNR and CDR2 FQNEAQ (reference sequence). CDR3 protein: CASSVWTSGTETQYF. The CDR3 nucleotides are TGTGCCAGCAGCGTCTGGACTAGCGGGACAGAGACCCAGTACTTC. Based on the CDR3 plus reference TRBV7-9 and TRBJ2-5, the full variable domain is DTGVSQNPRHKITKRGQNVTFRCDPISEHNRLYWYRQTLGQGPEFLTYFQNEAQLEKSRLLSDRFSAERPKGSFSTLEIQRTEQGDSAMYLCASSVWTSGTETQYFGPGTRLLVL.

The V gene is TRBV5-1, the J gene TRBJ2-2; unclear D gene. The CDR3 sequence is 16 residues long. V was pared by 1 base and J by 4 bases, with 14 bases between. From germline, CDR1 is SGHRS and CDR2 YFSETQ. In DNA form, the CDR3 reads TGCGCCAGCAGCTTGTGGTCCCTCGCAGCCACCGGGGAGCTGTTTTTT. Its translation: CASSLWSLAATGELFF.

The V gene is TRBV7-3, the J gene TRBJ2-5, with D perhaps assigned TRBD1 or TRBD2 (6 bases each). Trimming removed 4 bases from V and 11 bases from J, with 23 bases in between. This CDR3 is built from 15 residues. CDR1 and CDR2 (germline): SGHTA, FQGTGA. CDR3 bases: TGTGCCAGCAGCTCGCTCAAGGGGGGCTGGAATGAGCAGTACTTC. Its protein product is CASSSLKGGWNEQYF.

This sequence joins TRBV2 and TRBJ2-7; D is perhaps TRBD1 or TRBD2 (5 bases each). Trimming stripped 6 bases from V and 7 bases from J, with 22 bases between. The CDR3 loop spans 15 amino acids. Germline V gives CDR1 SNHLY, CDR2 FYNNEI. The CDR3: CASSFEGLMDNEQYF. As DNA, the CDR3 is TGTGCCAGCAGCTTCGAGGGGTTAATGGACAATGAGCAGTACTTC.

Concerning this clonotype itself: A much larger clone lies one base from this, so it may be a read error. The chain uses TRBV4-2 and TRBJ2-4; D ambiguous. V gave up 0 bases and J gave up 0 bases, with 3 bases separating them. This CDR3 spans 14 amino acids. Germline lookup yields CDR1 LGHNA and CDR2 YNFKEQ. The DNA of the CDR3 is TGTGCCAGCAGCCAAGAGGGAGCCAAAAACATTCAGTACTTC. Translating gives CASSQEGAKNIQYF.

This clonotype was detected ten times or more. The chain employs TRBV10-3 and TRBJ1-2; 8 nucleotides line up with TRBD1. Looked up from germline, CDR1 is ENHRY and CDR2 is SYGVKD. Trimming removed 2 bases from V and 2 bases from J; junction bases left unmatched: 4. The CDR3 is made up of 15 amino acids. CDR3 in amino acids: CAISEQRQGNYGYTF. The CDR3 region has the DNA TGTGCCATCAGTGAGCAGAGACAGGGGAACTATGGCTACACCTTC.

This chain uses TRBV27 with TRBJ2-1; 9 bases map to TRBD2. The DNA end lines up better with TRBJ2-7; the J call may be wrong. This CDR3 has 15 residues. The V gene's germline CDR1 is MNHEY and CDR2 SMNVEV (reference sequence). The CDR3 reads CASSFGTSPVNEQYF. The CDR3 DNA sequence: TGTGCCAGCAGTTTCGGGACTAGCCCCGTGAATGAGCAGTACTTC.

The V and J genes are TRBV4-1 and TRBJ2-1; 11 nucleotides match TRBD1. The germline V gene encodes CDR1 MGHRA and CDR2 YSYEKL. The length of the CDR3 is 17 residues. With V trimmed by 1 base and J by 6 bases, 8 bases remained unmatched. The CDR3 reads CASSQAPGTGGFNEQFF. The CDR3 DNA reads TGCGCCAGCAGCCAAGCCCCGGGGACAGGGGGTTTCAATGAGCAGTTCTTC.

This chain connects TRBV20-1 to TRBJ2-1, with 9 bases aligning to TRBD2. The CDR3 length is 15 residues. V dropped 3 bases and J dropped 6; count of bases not matched to a gene: 9. From germline, CDR1 is DFQATT and CDR2 SNEGSKA (reference sequence). CDR3 residues: CSASEVTSGRNEQFF. The CDR3 bases are TGCAGTGCTAGTGAAGTGACTAGCGGTCGCAATGAGCAGTTCTTC.